One and the same sample provided the 27 T cell receptor beta chains below, sequenced in a study of molecular identifiers for immune sequencing clone quantification. In TCRdb, the PCR reads were re-called with MiXCR into one record per CDR3 protein. The top ten clones hold 0.7% to 0.95% of a sample with fewer than 350,000 distinct CDR3 sequences, roughly 24% of them seen once. The material sequenced was naive CD8+ T cells from blood, with Jurkat cell RNA spiked in. Subset: FACS-sorted CD8+CD4-CCR7+CD45RA+ naive T cells. The receptors shown here come from a human donor in good health. Some libraries in this study had Jurkat cell RNA spiked in.

This clonotype was seen ten or more times. V is TRBV7-9 and J is TRBJ2-3, with 10 bases lining up with TRBD2. The V and J ends lost 4 bases and 6 bases, in that order; junction bases with no gene match: 13. CDR1 is SEHNR, CDR2 FQNEAQ, per germline (reference sequence). The CDR3 is 17 residues long. The CDR3 DNA sequence: TGTGCCAGCAGCTCAGAGGGTGCTAGCGGGGGCTCGGATACGCAGTATTTT. It encodes CASSSEGASGGSDTQYF.

The gene calls are TRBV12-3 or TRBV12-4 and TRBJ1-1; no clear D. The CDR3 runs to 12 residues. Trimming shortened V by 7 bases and J by 4 bases, and 10 bases separated the two germline ends. As DNA, the CDR3 is TGTGCCAGCACCCCCTCCCCCACTGAAGCTTTCTTT. Translation gives CASTPSPTEAFF.

This clonotype was counted many times. V and J are TRBV5-1 and TRBJ2-7, with D possibly TRBD1 on 6 matching bases. The germline CDR1 and CDR2 sequences are SGHRS and YFSETQ. CDR3 length: 13 residues. The V gene lost 5 bases and the J gene lost 2 bases, with 11 bases spanning the gap. CDR3 coding DNA: TGCGCCAGCAGACAGGGAAACCCCTACGAGCAGTACTTC. Residues: CASRQGNPYEQYF.

About this clonotype: Possible read error: a much larger clone is one base away. This rearrangement joins TRBV7-2 to TRBJ2-3; D may match TRBD1 or TRBD2 (5 bases each). Between the trimmed V and J ends, which lost 5 bases and 0 bases, there was a span of 12 bases. The CDR3 is made up of 15 amino acids. Germline V lookup: CDR1 SGHTA, CDR2 FQGNSA. The CDR3: CASSTRDESTDTQYF. CDR3 coding DNA: TGTGCCAGCAGCACCCGGGACGAAAGCACAGATACGCAGTATTTT.

At least ten counts were recorded for this clonotype. The chain carries TRBV6-2 or TRBV6-3 and TRBJ2-2; D not resolved. The length of the CDR3 is 13 residues. Trimming left V 7 bases short and J 0 bases short, with 6 bases between. The V gene's germline CDR1 is MNHEY and CDR2 SVGEGT. The CDR3 region has the DNA TGTGCCAGCATTAAGTCGAACACCGGGGAGCTGTTTTTT. It is translated as CASIKSNTGELFF.

The table lists this clonotype with many counts. CDR3 in amino acids: CASSFLAGGTDTQYF. The CDR3 bases are TGTGCCAGCAGCTTCCTAGCGGGAGGCACAGATACGCAGTATTTT. The gene calls are TRBV7-9 and TRBJ2-3; 10 nucleotides line up with TRBD2. The CDR3 loop spans 15 amino acids. Germline V gene lookup returns CDR1 SEHNR and CDR2 FQNEAQ (reference sequence). J was trimmed by 1 base and V by 3 bases; bases with no gene match: 1. The whole variable domain, filled in from reference TRBV7-9 and TRBJ2-3, reads DTGVSQNPRHKITKRGQNVTFRCDPISEHNRLYWYRQTLGQGPEFLTYFQNEAQLEKSRLLSDRFSAERPKGSFSTLEIQRTEQGDSAMYLCASSFLAGGTDTQYFGPGTRLTVL.

The table lists this clonotype with many counts. V usage is TRBV7-9 and J usage is TRBJ1-1, with D maybe TRBD1 (5 bases). The V and J ends lost 1 base and 3 bases respectively, with 6 bases between them. CDR3 size: 13 residues. Germline lookup yields CDR1 SEHNR and CDR2 FQNEAQ (reference sequence). CDR3 protein: CASSLGDYTEAFF. The CDR3 region has the DNA TGTGCCAGCAGCTTAGGGGACTACACTGAAGCTTTCTTT. Looking up the rest from reference TRBV7-9 and TRBJ1-1 gives the full variable domain: DTGVSQNPRHKITKRGQNVTFRCDPISEHNRLYWYRQTLGQGPEFLTYFQNEAQLEKSRLLSDRFSAERPKGSFSTLEIQRTEQGDSAMYLCASSLGDYTEAFFGQGTRLTVV.

This clonotype has ten or more counts. This chain connects TRBV30 to TRBJ2-7, with D maybe TRBD1 (6 bases). Trimming removed 2 bases at V and 2 bases at J, with 7 bases between. CDR1 GTSNPN and CDR2 SVGIG come from the germline V gene (reference sequence). The CDR3 runs to 12 residues. The CDR3 region is CAWSTGTYEQYF. For the CDR3, the DNA is TGTGCCTGGAGTACAGGGACCTACGAGCAGTACTTC. Full variable domain (remainder filled in from reference TRBV30 and TRBJ2-7): SQTIHQWPATLVQPVGSPLSLECTVEGTSNPNLYWYRQAAGRGLQLLFYSVGIGQISSEVPQNLSASRPQDRQFILSSKKLLLSDSGFYLCAWSTGTYEQYFGPGTRLTVT.

Of note for this clonotype: A much bigger clone sits one base away, suggesting this may be a read error. The gene calls are TRBV7-9 and TRBJ2-5; a possible D gene is TRBD1 (6 bases). This CDR3 region has 13 residues. The germline CDR1 and CDR2 sequences are SEHNR and FQNEAQ (reference sequence). V lost 3 bases and J lost 7, with 12 bases in between. The CDR3 protein is CASSLGASATQYF. In DNA, the CDR3 is TGTGCCAGCAGCTTGGGGGCTTCAGCGACCCAGTACTTC.

This clonotype was counted ten times or more. The V gene is TRBV27, the J gene TRBJ1-1; a possible D gene is TRBD1 (6 bases). The CDR3 loop spans 14 amino acids. Trimming left V 1 base short and J 2 bases short, with 8 bases between. Germline V gene lookup returns CDR1 MNHEY and CDR2 SMNVEV (reference sequence). The CDR3, as DNA: TGTGCCAGCAGTTTATGGGGGCCAAACACTGAAGCTTTCTTT. Its protein product is CASSLWGPNTEAFF.

On this clonotype: A much larger clonotype is one base distant, so this may be a read error. The V gene is TRBV5-3, the J gene TRBJ1-2; D gene uncertain. TRBV5-3 qualifies as an ORF whose function is uncertain. The V and J ends lost 8 bases and 7 bases respectively, with 18 bases between them. The CDR3 length is 13 residues. The CDR3: CASSPGGICGYTF. The CDR3, as DNA: TGTGCCAGCAGCCCCGGCGGAATCTGTGGCTACACCTTC.

This clonotype showed up many times. The V and J genes are TRBV12-3 or TRBV12-4 and TRBJ1-1, with 7 bases lining up with TRBD1. With V trimmed by 2 bases and J by 2 bases, 5 bases remained unmatched. The CDR3 length is 15 residues. The CDR3 DNA follows: TGTGCCAGCAGTTTATTTAGACAGGGTAACACTGAAGCTTTCTTT. Amino acids: CASSLFRQGNTEAFF.

This clonotype came up many times. This chain uses TRBV5-6 with TRBJ2-7, with TRBD1 matching 10 bases. The CDR3 runs to 13 residues. Germline V lookup: CDR1 SGHDT, CDR2 YYEEEE. Unmatched junction bases numbered 3, after V lost 3 bases and J lost 6 bases. The CDR3 coding sequence is TGTGCCAGCAGCTGGACAGGGGGGGGCGAGCAGTACTTC. Its translation is CASSWTGGGEQYF.

This clonotype was observed a handful of times. The chain links TRBV27 to TRBJ2-1; perhaps TRBD2 as D (6 bases). From germline, CDR1 is MNHEY and CDR2 SMNVEV (reference sequence). There are 16 residues in the CDR3. Trimming removed 5 bases from V and 0 bases from J, with 14 bases in between. The CDR3 sequence is CASSPPAGNSYNEQFF. The CDR3 DNA follows: TGTGCCAGCAGTCCCCCGGCGGGGAACTCCTACAATGAGCAGTTCTTC.

The genes are TRBV12-3 or TRBV12-4 and TRBJ1-2, with 7 bases lining up with TRBD1. V shed 5 bases, J shed 7 bases, and the junction held 10 bases outside the gene matches. The CDR3 has 14 residues. CDR3: CASSPESDRAGYTF. CDR3 in DNA: TGTGCCAGCAGTCCTGAAAGTGACAGGGCTGGCTACACCTTC.

This chain links TRBV29-1 with TRBJ2-1, with D uncertain. The CDR3 sequence is 10 residues long. V was shortened by 7 bases and J by 4 bases, with 5 bases between the two germline ends. Germline V CDR1 and CDR2: SQVTM, ANQGSEA. The CDR3 nucleotides are TGCAGCGCCGCTTACAATGAGCAGTTCTTC. It specifies CSAAYNEQFF.

Of note for this clonotype: A much larger clone differs by one base, so this may be a read error. The chain has TRBV7-9 and TRBJ2-7; maybe TRBD1 (5 bases). Germline CDR1 SEHNR, CDR2 FQNEAQ (reference sequence). CDR3 length: 14 amino acids. Between the trimmed V and J ends, which lost 3 bases and 2 bases, there was a span of 11 bases. The CDR3 sequence is CASSFSSGPYEQYF. CDR3 nucleotide sequence: TGTGCCAGCAGCTTTTCGTCAGGGCCCTACGAGCAGTACTTC.

The chain employs TRBV19 and TRBJ1-2; D gene uncertain. Germline CDR1 and CDR2: LNHDA and SQIVND (reference sequence). The CDR3 is made up of 16 amino acids. V was pared by 7 bases and J by 0 bases, with 18 bases between. The CDR3 reads CASNMCETTTNYGYTF. Here the CDR3 DNA reads TGTGCCAGTAATATGTGTGAGACAACAACTAACTATGGCTACACCTTC.

Notes on this clonotype: A much larger clone sits a single nucleotide away, making a read error possible. The V call is TRBV2, the J call TRBJ2-6; D may be TRBD1 (5 bases). This CDR3 contains 20 residues. The germline gives CDR1 SNHLY, CDR2 FYNNEI. CDR3 in DNA: TGTGCCAGCAGTAGGCCCCCTCCGGCAGCACCCTACTCTGGGGCCAACGTCCAGACTTTC. Translated: CASSRPPPAAPYSGANVQTF.

In regard to this clonotype: This CDR3 is missing its conserved last phenylalanine or tryptophan, likely due to a read error. This chain joins TRBV27 and TRBJ1-1; TRBD1 agrees at 7 bases. The CDR3 length is 13 residues. Germline values: CDR1 MNHEY, CDR2 SMNVEV (reference sequence). The trim removed 0 bases at V and 7 bases at J, leaving 2 bases unmatched. CDR3 protein: CASSLSRTGEAFS. In DNA form, the CDR3 reads TGTGCCAGCAGTTTATCGAGGACAGGTGAAGCTTTCTCT.

This clonotype was counted ten times or more. The chain couples TRBV28 to TRBJ2-1; 10 nucleotides agree with TRBD2. The CDR3 extends over 14 amino acids. Germline CDR1 and CDR2: MDHEN and SYDVKM. Trimming took 6 bases from V and 3 from J; bases not matched to a gene: 2. CDR3 in amino acids: CASSGTSDYNEQFF. The CDR3 DNA reads TGTGCCAGCAGCGGGACTAGCGACTACAATGAGCAGTTCTTC.

This clonotype was found many times. The V gene is TRBV29-1, the J gene TRBJ2-2; perhaps TRBD2 as D (6 bases). The ends were cut back, 6 bases at V and 4 bases at J, with 12 bases in the middle. The CDR3 contains 13 residues. The germline gives CDR1 SQVTM, CDR2 ANQGSEA. CDR3 nucleotides: TGCAGCGTGGCGACTAGTTTCACCGGGGAGCTGTTTTTT. This translates into CSVATSFTGELFF.

This sequence joins TRBV5-1 and TRBJ2-7; D perhaps matches TRBD2 (5 bases). Trimming pared 7 bases from V and 4 bases from J, leaving 15 bases between. This CDR3 has 13 residues. Germline-derived CDR1 and CDR2 are SGHRS and YFSETQ. The DNA for the CDR3 is TGCGCCAGCGGCGAGGGATTGCGGTACGAGCAGTACTTC. Translating it yields CASGEGLRYEQYF. Complete variable domain (other parts from reference TRBV5-1 and TRBJ2-7): KAGVTQTPRYLIKTRGQQVTLSCSPISGHRSVSWYQQTPGQGLQFLFEYFSETQRNKGNFPGRFSGRQFSNSRSEMNVSTLELGDSALYLCASGEGLRYEQYFGPGTRLTVT.

Only a few counts were recorded for this clonotype. Here the CDR3 reads CASSVATSTGELFF. The CDR3 DNA reads TGTGCCAGCAGCGTAGCTACAAGCACCGGGGAGCTGTTTTTT. The chain uses TRBV9 and TRBJ2-2; no clear D. V lost 0 bases to trimming and J lost 4 bases, with 7 bases between them. The length of the CDR3 is 14 residues. The germline V gene has CDR1 SGDLS and CDR2 YYNGEE.

The table lists this clonotype with a few counts. This chain uses TRBV3-1 with TRBJ2-2; TRBD1 might be the D (7 bases). The CDR3 sequence is 18 residues long. V lost 0 bases to trimming and J lost 4 bases, with 18 bases between them. Germline V gene sequence: CDR1 LGHDT, CDR2 YNNKEL (reference sequence). The chain's CDR3 is CASSQETPGGYFTGELFF. In nucleotides, the CDR3 is TGTGCCAGCAGCCAAGAGACCCCAGGGGGGTATTTCACCGGGGAGCTGTTTTTT. Complete variable domain (other parts from reference TRBV3-1 and TRBJ2-2): DTAVSQTPKYLVTQMGNDKSIKCEQNLGHDTMYWYKQDSKKFLKIMFSYNNKELIINETVPNRFSPKSPDKAHLNLHINSLELGDSAVYFCASSQETPGGYFTGELFFGEGSRLTVL.

As for this clonotype: The CDR3 ends on some other residue instead of the conserved phenylalanine or tryptophan, so this is likely a read error. This chain links TRBV5-6 with TRBJ2-7, with 7 bases identical to TRBD1. There are 13 residues in the CDR3. The trim removed 3 bases at V and 2 bases at J, leaving 2 bases unmatched. The germline CDR1 and CDR2 sequences are SGHDT and YYEEEE. This CDR3 is CASSYGTAYEQYS. CDR3 bases: TGTGCCAGCAGCTATGGGACAGCCTACGAGCAGTACTCC.

Comments on this clonotype: This may come from a read error, since a much larger clone is one base off. The rearrangement joins TRBV7-6 to TRBJ2-3; TRBD2 agrees at 9 bases. CDR1 and CDR2 from the germline V gene are SGHVS and FNYEAQ. The CDR3 contains 17 residues. The CDR3 sequence is CASSSLAGGGVTGTQYF. CDR3 DNA: TGTGCCAGCAGCTCTCTAGCCGGCGGGGGGGTAACAGGTACGCAGTATTTT.